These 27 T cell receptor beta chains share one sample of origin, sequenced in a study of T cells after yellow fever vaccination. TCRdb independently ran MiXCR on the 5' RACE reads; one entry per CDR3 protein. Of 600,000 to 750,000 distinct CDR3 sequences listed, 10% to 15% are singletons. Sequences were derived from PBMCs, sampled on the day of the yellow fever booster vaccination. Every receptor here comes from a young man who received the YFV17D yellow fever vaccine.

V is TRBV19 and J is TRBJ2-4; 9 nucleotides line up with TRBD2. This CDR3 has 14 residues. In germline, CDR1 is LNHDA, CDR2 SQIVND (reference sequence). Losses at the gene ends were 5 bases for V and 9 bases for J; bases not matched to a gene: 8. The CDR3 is CASSATGRGGIQYF. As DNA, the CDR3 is TGTGCCAGTAGTGCGACAGGGCGGGGGGGCATTCAGTACTTC.

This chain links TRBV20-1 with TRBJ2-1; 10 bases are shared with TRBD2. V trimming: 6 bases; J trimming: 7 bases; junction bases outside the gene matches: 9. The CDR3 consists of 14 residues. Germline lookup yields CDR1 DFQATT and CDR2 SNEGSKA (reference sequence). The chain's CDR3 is CSASGGLANNEQFF. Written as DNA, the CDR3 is TGCAGTGCGTCCGGGGGACTAGCGAATAATGAGCAGTTCTTC.

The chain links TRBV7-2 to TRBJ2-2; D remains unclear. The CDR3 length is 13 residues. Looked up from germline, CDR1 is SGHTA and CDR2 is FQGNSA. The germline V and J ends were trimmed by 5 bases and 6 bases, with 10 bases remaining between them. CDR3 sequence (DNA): TGTGCCAGCAGCCCCCGAGGTCCCGGGGAGCTGTTTTTT. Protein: CASSPRGPGELFF.

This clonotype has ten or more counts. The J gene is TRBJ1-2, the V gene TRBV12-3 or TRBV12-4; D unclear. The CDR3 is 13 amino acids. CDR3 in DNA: TGTGCTTCCCGGGCAGGAAATAACTATGGCTACACCTTC. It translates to CASRAGNNYGYTF.

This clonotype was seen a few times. The CDR3 region is CASSSDSSTNEKLFF. CDR3 nucleotide sequence: TGTGCCAGCAGTTCCGACAGCTCGACTAATGAAAAACTGTTTTTT. The chain uses TRBV28 and TRBJ1-4; D might be TRBD1 (5 bases). Between the trimmed V and J ends, which lost 4 bases and 2 bases, there was a span of 11 bases. This CDR3 region has 15 residues. The V gene's germline CDR1 is MDHEN and CDR2 SYDVKM.

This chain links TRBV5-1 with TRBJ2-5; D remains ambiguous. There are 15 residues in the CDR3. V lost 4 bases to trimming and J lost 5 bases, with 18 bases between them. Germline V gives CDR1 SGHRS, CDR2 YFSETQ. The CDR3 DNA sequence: TGCGCCAGCAGCCCGACTCGAGGAGAAATGGAGACCCAGTACTTC. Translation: CASSPTRGEMETQYF.

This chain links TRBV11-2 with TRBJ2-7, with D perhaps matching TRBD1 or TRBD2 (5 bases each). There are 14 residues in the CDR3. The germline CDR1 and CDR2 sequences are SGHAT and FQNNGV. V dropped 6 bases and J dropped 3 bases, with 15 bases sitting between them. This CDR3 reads CASRGSTDYYEQYF. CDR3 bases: TGTGCCAGCAGAGGTTCGACAGACTACTACGAGCAGTACTTC.

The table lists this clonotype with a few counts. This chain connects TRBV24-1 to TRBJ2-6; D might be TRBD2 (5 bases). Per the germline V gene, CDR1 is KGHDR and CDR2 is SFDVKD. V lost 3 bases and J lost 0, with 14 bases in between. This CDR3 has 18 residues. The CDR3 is CATSDASGSPSGANVLTF. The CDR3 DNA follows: TGTGCCACCAGTGATGCGTCGGGGAGCCCCTCTGGGGCCAACGTCCTGACTTTC.

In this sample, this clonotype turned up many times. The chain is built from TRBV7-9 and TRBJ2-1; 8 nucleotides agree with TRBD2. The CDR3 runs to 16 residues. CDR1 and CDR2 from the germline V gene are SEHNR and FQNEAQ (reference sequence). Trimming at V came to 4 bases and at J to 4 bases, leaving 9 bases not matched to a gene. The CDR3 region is CASSSPLREGYNEQFF. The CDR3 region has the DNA TGTGCCAGCAGCTCCCCGCTACGGGAGGGATACAATGAGCAGTTCTTC.

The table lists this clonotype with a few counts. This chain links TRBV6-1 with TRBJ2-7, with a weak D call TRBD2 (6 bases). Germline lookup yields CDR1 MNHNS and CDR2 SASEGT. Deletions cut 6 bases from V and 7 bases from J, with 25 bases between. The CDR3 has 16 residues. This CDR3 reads CASRRRESRVSGEQYF. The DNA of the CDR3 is TGTGCCAGCAGGCGACGGGAGTCCCGGGTATCGGGGGAGCAGTACTTC.

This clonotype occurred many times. DNA for the CDR3: TGTGCCAGCAGCTTAGCACAGGGGGCGAGAGGGGCCAACGTCCTGACTTTC. Protein product: CASSLAQGARGANVLTF. V and J are TRBV7-3 and TRBJ2-6; 9 nucleotides agree with TRBD1. This CDR3 has 17 residues. Germline V CDR1 and CDR2: SGHTA, FQGTGA. V was clipped by 2 bases and J by 4 bases; unmatched bases: 6.

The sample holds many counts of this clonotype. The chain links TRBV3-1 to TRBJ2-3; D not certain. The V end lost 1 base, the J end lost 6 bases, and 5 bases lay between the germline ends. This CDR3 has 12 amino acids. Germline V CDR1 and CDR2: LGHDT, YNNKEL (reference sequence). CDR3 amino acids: CASSQVGDTQYF. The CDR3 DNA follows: TGTGCCAGCAGCCAAGTGGGGGATACGCAGTATTTT.

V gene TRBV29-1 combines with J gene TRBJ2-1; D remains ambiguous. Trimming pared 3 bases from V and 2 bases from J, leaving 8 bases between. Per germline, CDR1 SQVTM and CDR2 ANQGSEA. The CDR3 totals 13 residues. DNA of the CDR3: TGCAGCGTTGAGGTTCGGCCCTACAATGAGCAGTTCTTC. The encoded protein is CSVEVRPYNEQFF.

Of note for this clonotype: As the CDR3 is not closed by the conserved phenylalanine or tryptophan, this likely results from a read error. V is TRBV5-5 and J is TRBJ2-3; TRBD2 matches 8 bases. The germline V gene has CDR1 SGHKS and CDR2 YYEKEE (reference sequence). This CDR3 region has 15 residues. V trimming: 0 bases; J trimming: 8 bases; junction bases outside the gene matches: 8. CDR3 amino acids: CASSLEPHGRGTQYI. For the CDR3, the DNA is TGTGCCAGCAGCTTGGAACCCCACGGGAGGGGTACGCAGTATATT.

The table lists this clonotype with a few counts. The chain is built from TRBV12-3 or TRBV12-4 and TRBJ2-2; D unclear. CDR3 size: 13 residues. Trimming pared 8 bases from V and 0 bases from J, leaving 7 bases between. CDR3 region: CASLVPNTGELFF. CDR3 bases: TGTGCCAGCCTAGTCCCGAACACCGGGGAGCTGTTTTTT.

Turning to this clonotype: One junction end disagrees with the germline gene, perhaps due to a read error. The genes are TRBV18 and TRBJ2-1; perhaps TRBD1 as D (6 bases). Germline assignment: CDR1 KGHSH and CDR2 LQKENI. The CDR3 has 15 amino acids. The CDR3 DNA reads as TGTGCCAGCTCGCCACAGGGTAGATCCTACAATGAGCAGTTCTTC. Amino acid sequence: CASSPQGRSYNEQFF.

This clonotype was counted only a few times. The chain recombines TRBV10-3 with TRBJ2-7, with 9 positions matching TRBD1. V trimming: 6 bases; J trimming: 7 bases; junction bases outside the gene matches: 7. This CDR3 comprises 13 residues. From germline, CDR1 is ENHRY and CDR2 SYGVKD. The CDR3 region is CAIRGTGLGEQYF. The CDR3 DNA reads TGTGCCATCAGAGGGACAGGGCTCGGGGAGCAGTACTTC.

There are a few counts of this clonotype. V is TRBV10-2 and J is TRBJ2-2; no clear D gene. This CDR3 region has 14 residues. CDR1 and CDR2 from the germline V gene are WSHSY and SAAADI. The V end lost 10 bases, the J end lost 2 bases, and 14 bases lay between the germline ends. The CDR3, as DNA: TGCGCCACCATGACACGTGGCAACACCGGGGAGCTGTTTTTT. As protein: CATMTRGNTGELFF.

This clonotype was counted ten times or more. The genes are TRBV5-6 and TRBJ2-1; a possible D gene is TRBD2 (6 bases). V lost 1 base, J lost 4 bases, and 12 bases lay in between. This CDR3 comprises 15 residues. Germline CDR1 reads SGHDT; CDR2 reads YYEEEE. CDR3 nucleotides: TGTGCCAGCAGCTTGTTTGCGGGAATTTACAATGAGCAGTTCTTC. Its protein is CASSLFAGIYNEQFF.

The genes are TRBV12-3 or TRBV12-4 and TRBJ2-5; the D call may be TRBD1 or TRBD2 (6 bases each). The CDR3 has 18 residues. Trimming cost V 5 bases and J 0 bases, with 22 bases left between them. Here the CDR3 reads CASSRTVGGEWNQETQYF. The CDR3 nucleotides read TGTGCCAGCAGTCGGACAGTTGGAGGGGAATGGAACCAAGAGACCCAGTACTTC.

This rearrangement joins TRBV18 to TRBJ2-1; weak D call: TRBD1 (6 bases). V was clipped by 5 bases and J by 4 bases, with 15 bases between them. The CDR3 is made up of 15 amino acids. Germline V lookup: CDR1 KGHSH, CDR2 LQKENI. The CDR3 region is CASSTRAGEYNEQFF. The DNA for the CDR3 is TGTGCCAGCTCAACGAGGGCAGGGGAATACAATGAGCAGTTCTTC.

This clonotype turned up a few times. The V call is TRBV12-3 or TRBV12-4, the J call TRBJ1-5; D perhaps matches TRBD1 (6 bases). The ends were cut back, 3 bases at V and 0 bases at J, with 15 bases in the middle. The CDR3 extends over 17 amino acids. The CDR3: CASSFMGATNSNQPQHF. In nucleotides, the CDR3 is TGTGCCAGCAGTTTTATGGGGGCTACTAATAGCAATCAGCCCCAGCATTTT.

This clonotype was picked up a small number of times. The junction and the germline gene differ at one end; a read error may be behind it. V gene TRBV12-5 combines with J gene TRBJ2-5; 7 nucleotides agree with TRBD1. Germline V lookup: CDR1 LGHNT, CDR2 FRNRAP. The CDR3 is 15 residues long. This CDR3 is CASGLETGPQGTQYF. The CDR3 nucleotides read TGTGCTAGTGGTTTGGAGACAGGGCCCCAAGGGACCCAGTACTTC.

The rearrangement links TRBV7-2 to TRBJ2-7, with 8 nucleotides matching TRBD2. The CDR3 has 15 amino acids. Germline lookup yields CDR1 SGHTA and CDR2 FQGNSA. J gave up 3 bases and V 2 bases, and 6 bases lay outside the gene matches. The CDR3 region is CASSLKAGGIYEQYF. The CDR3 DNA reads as TGTGCCAGCAGCTTAAAGGCGGGAGGAATCTACGAGCAGTACTTC. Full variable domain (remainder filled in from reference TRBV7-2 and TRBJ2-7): GAGVSQSPSNKVTEKGKDVELRCDPISGHTALYWYRQSLGQGLEFLIYFQGNSAPDKSGLPSDRFSAERTGGSVSTLTIQRTQQEDSAVYLCASSLKAGGIYEQYFGPGTRLTVT.

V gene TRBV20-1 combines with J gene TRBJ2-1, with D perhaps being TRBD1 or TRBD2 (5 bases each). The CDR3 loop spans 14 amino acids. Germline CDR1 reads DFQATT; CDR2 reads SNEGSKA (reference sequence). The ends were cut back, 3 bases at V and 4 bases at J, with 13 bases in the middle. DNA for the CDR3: TGCAGTGCTAGGGATCGGGACGGATACAATGAGCAGTTCTTC. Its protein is CSARDRDGYNEQFF.

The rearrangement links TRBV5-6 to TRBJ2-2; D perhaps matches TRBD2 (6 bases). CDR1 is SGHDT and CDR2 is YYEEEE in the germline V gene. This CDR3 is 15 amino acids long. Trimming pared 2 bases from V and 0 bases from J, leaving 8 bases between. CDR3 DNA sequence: TGTGCCAGCAGCTTCGGGAGCTCGAACACCGGGGAGCTGTTTTTT. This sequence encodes CASSFGSSNTGELFF.

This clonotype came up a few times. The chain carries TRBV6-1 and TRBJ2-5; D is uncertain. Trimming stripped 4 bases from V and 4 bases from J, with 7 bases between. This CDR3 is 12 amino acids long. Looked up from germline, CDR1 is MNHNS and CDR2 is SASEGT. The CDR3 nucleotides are TGTGCCAGCAGTGTAAGCGTAGAGACCCAGTACTTC. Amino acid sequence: CASSVSVETQYF.